These T cell receptor beta chains were read from a single sample in a study of cytomegalovirus exposure and HLA in healthy donors. Data came from immunoSEQ multiplex PCR; TCRdb stores just in-frame clones and leaves some out. The sample records approximately 93,000 clones, 70% to 85% being singletons. The material sequenced was PBMCs. All receptors come from a man aged 45 to 65 in good health and CMV-seronegative. Each CDR3 is given with its conserved first and last residue. D genes are given only for firm matches. Clone sizes are given selectively: once, few, many, or a class where the clone is expanded.

j_gene	d_gene	v_gene	abundance	CDR3nt	CDR3aa
TRBJ2-1	TRBD2	TRBV7-9	NA	TGTTCCAGCAGCTTAGTTGGACTAGCGGGAGAGGTCGTCTTCTTC	CSSSLVGLAGEVVFF
TRBJ1-4	NA	TRBV27	NA	TGTGCCAGCAGTAACCAGGGGCGTGGGGTTGCTAATGAAAAACTGTTTTTT	CASSNQGRGVANEKLFF
TRBJ2-1	TRBD2	TRBV7-8	NA	TGTGCCAGCAGCCTCAGACTAGCGGGAGGGTCGGAAGACAATGAGCAGTTCTTC	CASSLRLAGGSEDNEQFF
TRBJ1-1	TRBD1	TRBV7-3	NA	TGTGCCAGCAGCGCACAGGGGGCGCCCACTGAAGCTTTCTTT	CASSAQGAPTEAFF
TRBJ2-7	NA	TRBV6-6	NA	TGTGCCAGCAGTTTCTTAGCGGAAAATAGCGACGAGCAGTACTTC	CASSFLAENSDEQYF
TRBJ2-7	TRBD1	TRBV4-2	NA	TGTGCCAGCAGCCAAGATGTGGCAGGGGGCTACGAGCAGTACTTC	CASSQDVAGGYEQYF
TRBJ2-3	TRBD2	TRBV19	once	TGTGCCAGTAGTATTGGCGGGAGAATAGATTACGATACGCAGTATTTT	CASSIGGRIDYDTQYF
TRBJ2-7	TRBD1	TRBV4-2	NA	TGTGCCAGCAGCCAAGATACAGGGGGCGCTTCCCTCGAGCAGTACTTC	CASSQDTGGASLEQYF
TRBJ2-3	NA	TRBV27	NA	TGTGCCAGCGCCCGGGACTTCCGCACAGATACGCAGTATTTT	CASARDFRTDTQYF
TRBJ2-3	TRBD2	TRBV7-7	NA	TGTGCTAGCAGCTCCGGGACTAGCCGCACAGATACGCAGTATTTT	CASSSGTSRTDTQYF
TRBJ2-7	NA	TRBV29-1	NA	TGCAGCGTTGAAGGATTCGGGTCTAGCGACTACGAGCAGTACTTC	CSVEGFGSSDYEQYF
TRBJ2-7	TRBD2	TRBV5-1	NA	TGCGCCAGCAGCTCGCTTAGCGGGGCCCACTACGAGCAGTACTTC	CASSSLSGAHYEQYF
TRBJ2-3	TRBD1	TRBV28	NA	TGTGCCAGCAGTAAGCCAGGGGGCGCGGGCACAGATACGCAGTATTTT	CASSKPGGAGTDTQYF
TRBJ1-1	NA	TRBV2	few	TGTGCCAGCTATTACGGGGGGACTGAAGCTTTCTTT	CASYYGGTEAFF
TRBJ1-1	TRBD1	TRBV18	NA	TGTGCCAGCTCCACCACAGGGGGTAACACTGAAGCTTTCTTT	CASSTTGGNTEAFF
TRBJ2-7	TRBD2	TRBV27	once	TGTGCCAGCAGCCTAGGGAGGGCCAGGGACGAGCAGTACTTC	CASSLGRARDEQYF
TRBJ1-1	NA	TRBV6-1	NA	TGTGCCAGCAGTCTCAATGGGGAGGAGGACGCTGAAGCTTTCTTT	CASSLNGEEDAEAFF
TRBJ1-2	NA	TRBV6-5	NA	TGTGCCAGCGCGAGGCAGGGCACACAAAACTATGGCTACACCTTC	CASARQGTQNYGYTF